This paragraph reports one T cell receptor (beta chain). Its antigen remains unknown. This entry is derived from a study of cytomegalovirus exposure and HLA in healthy donors. For the study at large: From donors who were HLA-typed, an early data release held around 85 million unique TCRs.

CDR3 size: 14 residues. The germline V and J ends were trimmed by 2 bases and 4 bases, with 13 bases remaining between them. Germline lookup yields CDR1 SGHDT and CDR2 YYEEEE. PCR amplification relied on 60 Vbeta primers (plus 13 Jbeta primers). Sequencing was performed with immunoSEQ multiplex PCR; in TCRdb, only in-frame clones are kept and a portion is missing. The table shows 40,000 to 55,000 clones, with approximately 65% occurring only once. Study-wide results and caveats: Presence/absence analyses took donor sequencing depth as roughly uniform. The records held CMV serostatus as the only immune exposure information.

The V gene is TRBV5-6, the J gene TRBJ2-7; D gene ambiguous. Sequencing was carried out using PBMCs. This sequence was found in a man younger than 45 in good health and CMV-seronegative. CDR3 amino acids: CASSFQSPTYEQYF. DNA for the CDR3: TGTGCCAGCAGCTTTCAGTCCCCGACTTACGAGCAGTACTTC.